One and the same sample provided the 8 T cell receptor beta chains below, sequenced in a study of shared clonotypes between healthy human individuals. Sequencing was performed with immunoSEQ multiplex PCR; in TCRdb, only in-frame clones are kept and a portion is missing. The data show over 700,000 clones, with approximately 77% seen just once and under 2% held by the top ten. Sample: memory CD4+ T cells sorted from blood. Regarding subset: CD45RA-negative fraction. These receptors were taken from a woman in her 30s in good health.

The chain is built from TRBV6-1 and TRBJ2-7; 8 bases are shared with TRBD2. J lost 5 bases, V lost 7 bases, and 10 bases had no gene match. Germline-derived CDR1 and CDR2 are MNHNS and SASEGT. This CDR3 region has 14 residues. This CDR3 is CASKVSGGRHEQYF. The CDR3, as DNA: TGTGCCAGCAAGGTCTCGGGGGGGCGGCACGAGCAGTACTTC.

V gene TRBV7-8 combines with J gene TRBJ2-7; D may be TRBD1 or TRBD2 (6 bases each). This CDR3 region has 14 residues. The V gene lost 5 bases and the J gene lost 4 bases, with 15 bases spanning the gap. From germline, CDR1 is SGHVS and CDR2 FQNEAQ. This CDR3 reads CASSGGSRGYEQYF. The CDR3 nucleotides are TGTGCCAGCAGCGGAGGGTCAAGGGGGTACGAGCAGTACTTC.

The chain links TRBV28 to TRBJ2-1; D is possibly TRBD1 or TRBD2 (6 bases each). The germline CDR1 and CDR2 sequences are MDHEN and SYDVKM. V was clipped by 7 bases and J by 10 bases, with 14 bases between them. The CDR3 loop spans 12 amino acids. The CDR3 sequence is CASKGGLKEQFF. Written as DNA, the CDR3 is TGTGCCAGCAAAGGGGGGCTTAAGGAGCAGTTCTTC.

This clone turned up a few times. The rearrangement uses TRBV9 and TRBJ2-3; no clear D gene. Germline V lookup: CDR1 SGDLS, CDR2 YYNGEE. V gave up 2 bases and J gave up 2 bases, with 15 bases separating them. The CDR3 runs 16 residues. The CDR3 reads CASSVAFGGNTDTQYF. In DNA form, the CDR3 reads TGTGCCAGCAGCGTTGCCTTTGGTGGGAACACAGATACGCAGTATTTT.

The rearrangement uses TRBV7-6 and TRBJ2-2; D assignment may be TRBD1 or TRBD2 (5 bases each). The CDR3 length is 16 residues. Germline-derived CDR1 and CDR2 are SGHVS and FNYEAQ. Trimming stripped 5 bases from V and 6 bases from J, with 19 bases between. CDR3 sequence reads: CASSVRDPGLAGELFF. CDR3 DNA sequence: TGTGCCAGCAGCGTCCGGGACCCCGGTCTGGCCGGGGAGCTGTTTTTT.

This chain links TRBV6-1 with TRBJ1-2, with 9 bases lining up with TRBD1. The V gene's germline CDR1 is MNHNS and CDR2 SASEGT. V dropped 5 bases and J dropped 2; count of bases not matched to a gene: 3. The CDR3 length is 14 residues. The chain's CDR3 is CASSRQGENYGYTF. The CDR3 DNA follows: TGTGCCAGCAGTCGACAGGGGGAAAACTATGGCTACACCTTC.

CDR3 amino acids: CASSIGGSSYNEQFF. The CDR3 bases are TGTGCCAGCAGTATCGGTGGAAGCTCCTACAATGAGCAGTTCTTC. The J gene is TRBJ2-1, the V gene TRBV6-5; no reliable D call. Deletions cut 5 bases from V and 0 bases from J, with 11 bases between. CDR3 size: 15 residues. Per the germline V gene, CDR1 is MNHEY and CDR2 is SVGAGI.

This clone appeared once. The gene calls are TRBV2 and TRBJ2-1; 8 bases match TRBD2. This CDR3 is 16 amino acids long. Germline V CDR1 and CDR2: SNHLY, FYNNEI. Unmatched junction bases numbered 11, after V lost 6 bases and J lost 4 bases. For the CDR3, the DNA is TGTGCCAGCAGGGGGGTGGTGGTAGCGGGATACAATGAGCAGTTCTTC. Translated: CASRGVVVAGYNEQFF.